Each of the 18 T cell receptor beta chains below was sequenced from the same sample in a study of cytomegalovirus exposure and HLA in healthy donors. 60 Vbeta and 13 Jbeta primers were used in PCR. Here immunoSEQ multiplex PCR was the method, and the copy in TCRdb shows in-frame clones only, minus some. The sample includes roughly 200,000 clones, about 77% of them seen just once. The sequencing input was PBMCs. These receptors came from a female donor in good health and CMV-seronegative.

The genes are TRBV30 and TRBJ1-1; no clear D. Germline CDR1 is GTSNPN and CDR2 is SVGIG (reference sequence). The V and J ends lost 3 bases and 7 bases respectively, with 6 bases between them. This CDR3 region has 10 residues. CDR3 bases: TGTGCCTGGAGCCGCGGTGAAGCTTTCTTT. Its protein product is CAWSRGEAFF. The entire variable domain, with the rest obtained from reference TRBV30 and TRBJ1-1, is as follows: SQTIHQWPATLVQPVGSPLSLECTVEGTSNPNLYWYRQAAGRGLQLLFYSVGIGQISSEVPQNLSASRPQDRQFILSSKKLLLSDSGFYLCAWSRGEAFFGQGTRLTVV.

The CDR3 protein is CASTLDSHFTHSGANVLTF. In nucleotides, the CDR3 is TGCGCCAGCACCCTTGACAGTCACTTCACTCACTCTGGGGCCAACGTCCTGACTTTC. This chain connects TRBV5-1 to TRBJ2-6; weak D call: TRBD1 (5 bases). Deletions cut 6 bases from V and 0 bases from J, with 22 bases between. The CDR3 runs 19 residues. Germline lookup yields CDR1 SGHRS and CDR2 YFSETQ. Full variable domain (missing parts from reference TRBV5-1 and TRBJ2-6): KAGVTQTPRYLIKTRGQQVTLSCSPISGHRSVSWYQQTPGQGLQFLFEYFSETQRNKGNFPGRFSGRQFSNSRSEMNVSTLELGDSALYLCASTLDSHFTHSGANVLTFGAGSRLTVL.

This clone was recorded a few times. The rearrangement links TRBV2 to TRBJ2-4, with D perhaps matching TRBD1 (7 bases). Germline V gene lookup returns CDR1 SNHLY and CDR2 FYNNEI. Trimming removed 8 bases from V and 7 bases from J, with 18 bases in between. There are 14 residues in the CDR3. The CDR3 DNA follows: TGTGCCAGCGGAGGGCCATTCAGGGGGAACATTCAGTACTTC. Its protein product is CASGGPFRGNIQYF.

The DNA for the CDR3 is TGTGCCAGTAGTACAACGCGCTCTGGGGCCAACGTCCTGACTTTC. Its protein product is CASSTTRSGANVLTF. The genes are TRBV19 and TRBJ2-6; D not resolved. CDR1 is LNHDA and CDR2 is SQIVND in the germline V gene (reference sequence). The CDR3 sequence is 15 residues long. V lost 4 bases and J 0 bases, leaving 7 bases between the germline ends.

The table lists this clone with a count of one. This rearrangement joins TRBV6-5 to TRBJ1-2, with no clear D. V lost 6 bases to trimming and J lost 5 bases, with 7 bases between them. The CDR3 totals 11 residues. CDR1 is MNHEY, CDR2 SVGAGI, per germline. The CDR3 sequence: CASSEEYGYTF. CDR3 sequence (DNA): TGTGCCAGCAGCGAGGAGTATGGCTACACCTTC.

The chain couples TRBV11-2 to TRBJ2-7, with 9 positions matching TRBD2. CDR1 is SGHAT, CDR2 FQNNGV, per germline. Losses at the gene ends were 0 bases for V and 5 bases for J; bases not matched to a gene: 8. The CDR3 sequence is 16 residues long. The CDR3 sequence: CASSLEGAGGIDEQYF. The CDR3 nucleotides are TGTGCCAGCAGCTTAGAGGGCGCGGGAGGGATAGACGAGCAGTACTTC.

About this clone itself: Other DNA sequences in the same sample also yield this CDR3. In DNA, the CDR3 is TGTGCCAGTAGTATCCGGCAGGGTGGGACTGAAGCTTTCTTT. Translating gives CASSIRQGGTEAFF. This chain links TRBV19 with TRBJ1-1; D might be TRBD1 (5 bases). V dropped 3 bases and J dropped 5 bases, with 13 bases sitting between them. The CDR3 has 14 residues. Germline lookup yields CDR1 LNHDA and CDR2 SQIVND (reference sequence).

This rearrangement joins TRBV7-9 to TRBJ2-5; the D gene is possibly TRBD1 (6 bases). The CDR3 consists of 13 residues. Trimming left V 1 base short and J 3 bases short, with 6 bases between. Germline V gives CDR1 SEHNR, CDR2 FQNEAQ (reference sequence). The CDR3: CASSLDREETQYF. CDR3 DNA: TGTGCCAGCAGCTTAGACAGGGAAGAGACCCAGTACTTC.

CDR3 sequence reads: CASSEARDGSSGANVLTF. CDR3 sequence (DNA): TGTGCCAGCAGTGAAGCGAGGGACGGGAGCTCTGGGGCCAACGTCCTGACTTTC. The V call is TRBV2, the J call TRBJ2-6; maybe TRBD2 (6 bases). V gave up 0 bases and J gave up 0 bases, with 12 bases separating them. The CDR3 spans 18 residues. Germline values: CDR1 SNHLY, CDR2 FYNNEI.

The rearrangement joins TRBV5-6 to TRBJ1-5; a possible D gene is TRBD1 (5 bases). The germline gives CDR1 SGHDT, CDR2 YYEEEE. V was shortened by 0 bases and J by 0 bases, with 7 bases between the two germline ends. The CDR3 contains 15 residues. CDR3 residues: CASSLGGGSNQPQHF. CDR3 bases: TGTGCCAGCAGCTTGGGCGGGGGTAGCAATCAGCCCCAGCATTTT.

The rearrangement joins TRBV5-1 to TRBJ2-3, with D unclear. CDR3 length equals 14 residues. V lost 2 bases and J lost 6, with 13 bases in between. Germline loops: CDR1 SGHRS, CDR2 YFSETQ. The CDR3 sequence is CASSFNSKADTQYF. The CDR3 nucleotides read TGCGCCAGCAGCTTCAATTCGAAAGCGGATACGCAGTATTTT.

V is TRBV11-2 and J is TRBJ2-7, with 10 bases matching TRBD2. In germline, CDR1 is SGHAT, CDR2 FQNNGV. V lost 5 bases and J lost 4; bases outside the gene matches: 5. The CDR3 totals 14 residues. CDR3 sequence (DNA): TGTGCCAGCAGCCCGAGCGGGAGGGTTTACGAGCAGTACTTC. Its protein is CASSPSGRVYEQYF.

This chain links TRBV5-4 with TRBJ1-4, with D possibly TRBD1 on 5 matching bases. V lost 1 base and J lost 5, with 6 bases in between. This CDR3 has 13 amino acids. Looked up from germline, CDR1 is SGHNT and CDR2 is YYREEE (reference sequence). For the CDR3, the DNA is TGTGCCAGCAGCTTGAACAGGAATGAAAAACTGTTTTTT. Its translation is CASSLNRNEKLFF.

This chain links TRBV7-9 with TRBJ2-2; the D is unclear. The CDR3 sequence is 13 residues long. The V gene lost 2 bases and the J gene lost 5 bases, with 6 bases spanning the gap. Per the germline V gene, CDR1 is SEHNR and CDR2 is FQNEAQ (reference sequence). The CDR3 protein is CASSLTETGELFF. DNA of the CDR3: TGTGCCAGCAGCTTAACAGAGACCGGGGAGCTGTTTTTT.

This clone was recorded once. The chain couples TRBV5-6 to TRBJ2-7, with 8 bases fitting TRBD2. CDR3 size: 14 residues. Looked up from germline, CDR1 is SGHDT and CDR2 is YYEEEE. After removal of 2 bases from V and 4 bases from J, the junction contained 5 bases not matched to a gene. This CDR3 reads CASSFPGLGYEQYF. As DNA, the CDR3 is TGTGCCAGCAGCTTCCCGGGACTAGGATACGAGCAGTACTTC. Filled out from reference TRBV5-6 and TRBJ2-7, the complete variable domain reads DAGVTQSPTHLIKTRGQQVTLRCSPKSGHDTVSWYQQALGQGPQFIFQYYEEEERQRGNFPDRFSGHQFPNYSSELNVNALLLGDSALYLCASSFPGLGYEQYFGPGTRLTVT.

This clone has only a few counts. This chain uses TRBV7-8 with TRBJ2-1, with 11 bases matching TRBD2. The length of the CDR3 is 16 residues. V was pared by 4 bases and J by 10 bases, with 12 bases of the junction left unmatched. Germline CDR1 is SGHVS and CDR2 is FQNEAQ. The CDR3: CASSSGGLAGGGEQFF. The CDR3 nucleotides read TGTGCCAGCAGCTCCGGGGGGCTAGCGGGAGGAGGCGAGCAGTTCTTC.

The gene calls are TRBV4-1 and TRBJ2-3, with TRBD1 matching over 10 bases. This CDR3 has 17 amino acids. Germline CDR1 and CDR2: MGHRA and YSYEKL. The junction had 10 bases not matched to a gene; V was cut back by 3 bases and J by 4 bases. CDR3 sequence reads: CASSQGGPDRGADTQYF. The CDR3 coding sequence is TGCGCCAGCAGCCAGGGTGGGCCGGACAGGGGGGCAGATACGCAGTATTTT.

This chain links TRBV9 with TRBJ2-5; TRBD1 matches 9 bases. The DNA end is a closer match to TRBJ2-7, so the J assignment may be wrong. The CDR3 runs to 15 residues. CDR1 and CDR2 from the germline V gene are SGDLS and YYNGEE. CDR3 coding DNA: TGTGCCAGCAGCGGAGGGACAGGGTTTTACTACGAGCAGTACTTC. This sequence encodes CASSGGTGFYYEQYF.